The 11 T cell receptor beta chains in this list originate from one sample, sequenced in a study of response to subunit inactivated influenza vaccine (dated by TCRdb to the late 2010s). Library preparation used RT-PCR. Instrument on record: Illumina HiSeq 2500. TCRdb ran its own pipeline on the public reads, namely fastp trimming at Q25 and MiXCR clone calling, and kept in-frame beta chains. Records with the same CDR3 protein are collapsed into one entry carrying the most frequent genes and DNA. The sample data list about 500,000 distinct CDR3 sequences, and about an eighth of these were observed just once. Around 13% of the sample is in the top ten clones. What this sample's time point label stands for: approximately 45 days after influenza vaccine administration. The input for sequencing was PBMCs from blood, taken 45 days after vaccination. The origin of the receptors is a man aged 45-65 years who received an inactivated influenza vaccine. Donor details come from another sample of the same person, matched by shared clones.

The chain is built from TRBV28 and TRBJ2-7; TRBD1 is a possible D gene (6 bases). The CDR3 runs 16 residues. Germline-derived CDR1 and CDR2 are MDHEN and SYDVKM. The V end lost 3 bases, the J end lost 3 bases, and 18 bases lay between the germline ends. The CDR3 loop reads CASSFTIQGPYYEQYF. CDR3 DNA: TGTGCCAGCAGTTTTACCATACAGGGTCCCTACTACGAGCAGTACTTC.

This clonotype was counted ten times or more. The chain links TRBV20-1 to TRBJ2-7; D remains ambiguous. V was clipped by 0 bases and J by 0 bases, with 9 bases between them. The CDR3 extends over 14 amino acids. In germline, CDR1 is DFQATT, CDR2 SNEGSKA (reference sequence). The CDR3 loop reads CSARDGQSSYEQYF. The CDR3 DNA sequence: TGCAGTGCTAGAGATGGGCAGAGCTCCTACGAGCAGTACTTC.

The chain combines TRBV20-1 with TRBJ1-4; D is uncertain. CDR1 and CDR2 (germline): DFQATT, SNEGSKA (reference sequence). The CDR3 loop spans 12 amino acids. V was trimmed by 3 bases and J by 4 bases, leaving 6 bases between them. The DNA for the CDR3 is TGCAGTGCTAGGCAGTTTAATGAAAAACTGTTTTTT. Protein sequence: CSARQFNEKLFF.

As regards this clonotype: Germline is not matched at one junction end, which may reflect a read error. V and J are TRBV12-3 or TRBV12-4 and TRBJ2-7; 11 bases line up with TRBD2. The CDR3 totals 14 residues. The CDR3 DNA reads as TGTGCCAGCAGTATAGCGGGGGGGTCCTACGAGCAGTACTTC. Translating gives CASSIAGGSYEQYF.

CDR3 in amino acids: CSARDPDEQYF. In nucleotides, the CDR3 is TGCAGTGCTAGAGATCCCGACGAGCAGTACTTC. The chain employs TRBV20-1 and TRBJ2-7, with D unresolved. Trimming cost V 0 bases and J 5 bases, with 5 bases left between them. Germline V gives CDR1 DFQATT, CDR2 SNEGSKA (reference sequence). The CDR3 covers 11 residues.

The table lists this clonotype with a few counts. This chain links TRBV11-2 with TRBJ2-4; D is perhaps TRBD2 (6 bases). Trimming cost V 4 bases and J 4 bases, with 14 bases left between them. Germline V gene lookup returns CDR1 SGHAT and CDR2 FQNNGV. CDR3 length equals 15 residues. CDR3 region: CASSSRLREKNIQYF. CDR3 DNA: TGTGCCAGCAGCTCACGTCTCCGGGAGAAAAACATTCAGTACTTC.

The chain joins TRBV5-1 to TRBJ1-6, with 7 positions matching TRBD1. V was clipped by 2 bases and J by 9 bases; unmatched bases: 2. Germline-derived CDR1 and CDR2 are SGHRS and YFSETQ. The CDR3 sequence is 13 residues long. As DNA, the CDR3 is TGCGCCAGCAGCTTTGACAGGGCTTCACCCCTCCACTTT. It specifies CASSFDRASPLHF.

In this sample, this clonotype turned up a few times. J is TRBJ2-3 and V is TRBV25-1; D is unresolved. This CDR3 has 15 residues. V gave up 7 bases and J gave up 3 bases, with 17 bases separating them. Germline assignment: CDR1 MGHDK and CDR2 SYGVNS. CDR3 region: CASIPLGSSTDTQYF. DNA for the CDR3: TGTGCCAGCATCCCCCTAGGCAGTAGTACAGATACGCAGTATTTT. Together with reference TRBV25-1 and TRBJ2-3, the CDR3 gives the full variable domain: EADIYQTPRYLVIGTGKKITLECSQTMGHDKMYWYQQDPGMELHLIHYSYGVNSTEKGDLSSESTVSRIRTEHFPLTLESARPSHTSQYLCASIPLGSSTDTQYFGPGTRLTVL.

At least ten counts were recorded for this clonotype. The V gene is TRBV6-1, the J gene TRBJ2-3; 11 bases agree with TRBD2. The CDR3 totals 17 residues. The V gene's germline CDR1 is MNHNS and CDR2 SASEGT. V was clipped by 7 bases and J by 3 bases; unmatched bases: 12. CDR3 sequence reads: CASTPGLAEFGTDTQYF. CDR3 DNA sequence: TGTGCCAGCACTCCGGGACTAGCGGAATTCGGGACAGATACGCAGTATTTT.

The rearrangement links TRBV6-2 or TRBV6-3 to TRBJ2-1; 10 nucleotides align to TRBD2. V dropped 9 bases and J dropped 3; count of bases not matched to a gene: 2. The CDR3 contains 13 residues. Germline V gives CDR1 MNHEY, CDR2 SVGEGT. The chain's CDR3 is CASRTSGYNEQFF. The CDR3, as DNA: TGTGCCAGTCGGACTAGCGGCTACAATGAGCAGTTCTTC.

V usage is TRBV24-1 and J usage is TRBJ2-1, with no clear D. The length of the CDR3 is 12 residues. V was pared by 1 base and J by 7 bases, with 4 bases between. Germline lookup yields CDR1 KGHDR and CDR2 SFDVKD. CDR3 region: CATSDFKNEQFF. The CDR3, as DNA: TGTGCCACCAGTGATTTCAAGAATGAGCAGTTCTTC.